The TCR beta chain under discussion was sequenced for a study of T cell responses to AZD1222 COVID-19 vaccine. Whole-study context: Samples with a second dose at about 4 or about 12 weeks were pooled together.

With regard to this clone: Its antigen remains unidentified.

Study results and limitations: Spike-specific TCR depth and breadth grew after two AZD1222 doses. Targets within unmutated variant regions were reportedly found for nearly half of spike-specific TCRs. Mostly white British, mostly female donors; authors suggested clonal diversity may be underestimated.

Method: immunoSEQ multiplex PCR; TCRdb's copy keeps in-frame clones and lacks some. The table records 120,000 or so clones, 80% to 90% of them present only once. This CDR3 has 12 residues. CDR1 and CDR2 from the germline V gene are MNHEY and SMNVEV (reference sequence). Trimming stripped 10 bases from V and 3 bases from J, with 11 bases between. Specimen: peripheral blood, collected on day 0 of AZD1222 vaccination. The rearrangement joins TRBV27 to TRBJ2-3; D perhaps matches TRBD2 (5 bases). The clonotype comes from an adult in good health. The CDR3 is CATRTLTDTQYF. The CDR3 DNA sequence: TGTGCCACCAGGACTCTTACAGATACGCAGTATTTT.